Below, one T cell receptor (beta chain) is given with its context. These data belong to a study of OX40 agonist ivuxolimab in advanced cancers. Clones were sequenced by immunoSEQ multiplex PCR, and TCRdb holds only the in-frame ones, with some missing. The table includes approximately 61,000 clones, approximately 89% detected once. The V and J ends lost 5 bases and 7 bases, in that order; junction bases with no gene match: 8. The CDR3 runs 14 residues. From germline, CDR1 is SGHVS and CDR2 FQNEAQ. The sequences come from CD4+ or CD8+ T cells sorted from blood, collected in a trial of the OX40 agonist ivuxolimab. The chain uses TRBV7-8 and TRBJ2-7; TRBD2 agrees at 10 bases. The receptor's source is an adult with an advanced solid tumor such as melanoma, head and neck, liver or kidney cancer. The CDR3 DNA reads as TGTGCCAGCAGCCCCGAGACTAGCGGGCGAGAGCAGTACTTC. It encodes CASSPETSGREQYF.